This TCR beta chain was identified during a study of blood T cell repertoires in COVID-19. TCRdb keeps only in-frame clones here, not all; method: immunoSEQ multiplex PCR. The table lists 86,000 or so clones, about 96% of them singletons. V was cut by 8 bases and J by 7 bases, with 15 bases left in between. The CDR3 is 12 residues long. CDR1 and CDR2 from the germline V gene are MDHEN and SYDVKM. The origin of this receptor is a human donor with active COVID-19. The donor label of this sample is uncertain. The specimen sequenced was peripheral blood. The chain couples TRBV28 to TRBJ2-7; a weak D match, TRBD1 (6 bases). This CDR3 reads CASPNRVGEQYF. The CDR3 DNA follows: TGTGCCAGCCCCAACAGGGTTGGTGAGCAGTACTTC. Full variable domain (outside the CDR3, taken from reference TRBV28 and TRBJ2-7): DVKVTQSSRYLVKRTGEKVFLECVQDMDHENMFWYRQDPGLGLRLIYFSYDVKMKEKGDIPEGYSVSREKKERFSLILESASTNQTSMYLCASPNRVGEQYFGPGTRLTVT.